This T cell receptor beta chain was identified during a study of T cells in Graves' hyperthyroidism and ophthalmopathy (dated by TCRdb to 2018 to 2020). Background for the entire study: Peripheral blood samples were taken at initial diagnosis, before any treatment was given. TCR V-J signatures able to tell the groups apart were searched for in a discovery cohort of approximately 95 patients, of whom about 40 had Graves' ophthalmopathy and more than 55 had stable Graves' hyperthyroidism. An independent validation cohort of about 20 hyperthyroidism patients and some 15 patients who later progressed to ophthalmopathy tested prospective prediction of ophthalmopathy. The 90 or so discovery patients were randomly split 7:3 into training and test sets. Thyroid tissue and blood T-cell repertoires from several Graves' hyperthyroidism patients were also compared in the study. Following sampling, methimazole starting at 30 mg daily was given to hyperthyroidism patients, and high-dose intravenous methylprednisolone was given to ophthalmopathy patients. According to the paper, TCR Vbeta CDR3 sequencing was carried out on more than 120 peripheral blood samples, which came from some 41 ophthalmopathy, fewer than 80 hyperthyroidism and roughly 17 progressor patients. Summary of the overall study and its limitations: In validation, the model predicted progression to ophthalmopathy with over 65% sensitivity and roughly 75% specificity, a median of roughly seven months before onset. No statistical method was used to set the sample size in advance, and investigators knew the group allocation. In cross-validation, a model built on a 13 V-J signature told ophthalmopathy apart from stable hyperthyroidism with 87.88% sensitivity and 81% to 82% specificity, and in testing the same model reached 80%/75%. Most expanded thyroid clonotypes (frequency above 0.001) were also detected in blood, suggesting blood repertoires may reflect thyroid immune responses.

Amplification of TCR beta CDR3 regions was carried out from RNA transcripts. The first round of RT-PCR for the TCR CDR3 was performed with the HTBI primer set and the Qiagen OneStep RT-PCR kit. Libraries were constructed in a second round of multiplex PCR, after which size selection and purification were performed. Libraries were sequenced paired-end with 100 bp reads on an Illumina HiSeq2000. The authors' analysis ran thus. SOAPnuke was used to process the raw data, throwing out any read that contained adapters or uncalled bases, had a mean Phred below 15, or lacked an exact constant-primer or identifier match. High-quality paired reads were merged with COPE v1.2.5, and unique nucleotide sequences were defined as clonotypes. Clonotypes were aligned to IMGT TRBV, TRBD and TRBJ reference segments using MiTCR v1.1. The analysis was restricted to V-J combinations with a frequency above 0.0001, which together covered 99% to 99.2% of the repertoires. The TCS score was defined as the ratio of F50 (clonal expansion) to E x V (chaos), calculated using BLOSUM62-based TCRdist between CDR3 peptides within each V-J. Welch's t-statistics and random forest reduced roughly 500 V-J features to roughly 13, which were used in a naive Bayes classifier (R e1071). TCRdb cleaned the public reads at Q25 with fastp, built clones with MiXCR and kept in-frame beta chains. Rows with a matching CDR3 protein are joined into one entry that keeps the most common DNA and genes. The V and J calls, along with clone size, are taken from TCRdb and not from the paper's own processing. The table for this sample lists around 340,000 distinct CDR3 sequences; about a sixth of them were counted only once. The ten largest clonotypes hold around 15% of the sample.

In the ophthalmopathy patients, disease was moderately to severely active, with a Clinical Activity Score of 3 or more, a NOSPECS grade of 4 or more, and a duration of less than 3 months. Exclusion was applied to patients with uncontrolled infections, other autoimmune diseases, pregnancy or lactation. Diagnoses relied on clinical symptoms, serum thyroxine and TRAb, thyroid ultrasound and orbital computed tomography. PBMCs were isolated from roughly 10 ml of fresh peripheral blood by Ficoll-Paque density gradient centrifugation. Total RNA was extracted with Trizol reagent, and quality was checked on an Agilent 2100 Bioanalyzer. About this clonotype itself: Its antigen specificity is not known. This clone may be a read error of a much larger clone one base away.

From cysteine to phenylalanine, the CDR3 is 14 amino acids long. The only DNA kept is the CDR3, 42 bases in frame from the first base. At the junction V is shortened by 3 bases and J by 5 bases, with 15 bases in between. The CDR1 and CDR2 encoded by the germline V gene (reference sequence) are DFQATT and SNEGSKA. The sequenced material came from blood. The sequence was collected from a woman aged 40 to 50 with Graves' ophthalmopathy. The rearrangement combines TRBV20-1 with TRBJ2-3; a weak D assignment points to TRBD2 (5 bases agree). The DNA reads as follows: TGCAGTGCTAGCCGAGTGGGAGTAGAAGATACGCAGTATTTT. Translated, this is CSASRVGVEDTQYF.